Below, 16 T cell receptor beta chains from the same sample are listed, as sequenced in a study of tumor-infiltrating lymphocytes in oesophageal squamous cell carcinoma. TCRdb independently ran MiXCR on the reads; one entry per CDR3 protein. Among 12,000 or so distinct CDR3 sequences listed, 50% to 65% were seen once. Material: blood. The receptors come from a female donor with esophageal squamous cell carcinoma.

This clonotype was observed a handful of times. This sequence joins TRBV6-4 and TRBJ2-2; TRBD2 aligns across 7 bases. Per germline, CDR1 MRHNA and CDR2 SNTAGT. V lost 5 bases, J lost 6 bases, and 18 bases stayed unmatched. The CDR3 contains 18 residues. For the CDR3, the DNA is TGTGCCAGCAGTCCCGGCAGGGAAGGACTAGGCCCATCCGGGGAGCTGTTTTTT. It encodes CASSPGREGLGPSGELFF.

The chain carries TRBV12-3 or TRBV12-4 and TRBJ2-1; D uncertain. The J call may be in error: the DNA end matches TRBJ2-7 better. The CDR3 totals 20 residues. In DNA, the CDR3 is TGTGCCAGCAGTTTAATACGGTCGGATCTTCTAACGGGCCTCCCCTACGAGCAGTACTTC. Residues: CASSLIRSDLLTGLPYEQYF.

The V and J genes are TRBV7-4 and TRBJ2-5; 10 nucleotides line up with TRBD2. The CDR3 consists of 13 residues. Germline lookup yields CDR1 SGHVT and CDR2 SQSDAQ. After removal of 5 bases from V and 11 bases from J, the junction contained 8 bases not matched to a gene. The CDR3 DNA sequence: TGTGCCAGCAGCCCTAGCGGGAGAGATGAGCAGTACTTC. Its protein product is CASSPSGRDEQYF. Combining the CDR3 with reference TRBV7-4 and TRBJ2-5 gives the whole variable domain GAGVSQSPRYKVAKRGRDVALRCDSISGHVTLYWYRQTLGQGSEVLTYSQSDAQRDKSGRPSGRFSAERPERSVSTLKIQRTEQGDSAVYLCASSPSGRDEQYFGPGTRLLVL.

The V gene is TRBV7-2, the J gene TRBJ2-5; 8 nucleotides agree with TRBD2. The end of the DNA is better explained by TRBJ2-1, so the J call may be wrong. CDR1 is SGHTA and CDR2 is FQGNSA in the germline V gene. CDR3 length equals 15 residues. The CDR3 sequence: CASSLVTGGRGEQFF. In DNA form, the CDR3 reads TGTGCCAGCAGCTTAGTGACGGGAGGGAGGGGCGAGCAGTTCTTC.

As to this clonotype: The missing conserved phenylalanine or tryptophan at the end of this CDR3 makes a read error likely. No DNA is shown, since the ends of the CDR3 on it are uncertain; the CDR3 is the one TCRdb lists. The CDR3 loop reads CASSIVSGSSYEQYFGS. This chain connects TRBV6-9 to TRBJ2-7; the table's D call, TRBD2, was not checked against the DNA. Germline V CDR1 and CDR2: MNHGY, SVAAGI. The CDR3 length equals 17 residues, ends included.

As to this clonotype: Since no conserved phenylalanine or tryptophan closes the CDR3, a read error is the likely cause. The chain has TRBV7-9 and TRBJ2-5, with 7 positions matching TRBD2. The J call may not be correct, given that the DNA end is closer to TRBJ2-1. The CDR3 runs to 15 residues. Germline CDR1 and CDR2: SEHNR and FQNEAQ (reference sequence). CDR3 bases: TGTGCCAGCAGCTTCTACGGGGAGGGCAGCTATGAGCAGTTCTTA. It codes for CASSFYGEGSYEQFL.

The V call is TRBV7-2, the J call TRBJ2-1; weak D call: TRBD2 (6 bases). The J call is doubtful: the DNA matches TRBJ2-5 better. The CDR3 length is 14 residues. The germline V gene encodes CDR1 SGHTA and CDR2 FQGNSA. The DNA for the CDR3 is TGTGCCAGCAGCCCCCCCCTAGCGCGGGAGACCCAGTACTTC. Its protein is CASSPPLARETQYF.

The chain uses TRBV11-2 and TRBJ2-4; D not certain. Germline V CDR1 and CDR2: SGHAT, FQNNGV. The V end lost 5 bases, the J end lost 8 bases, and 13 bases lay between the germline ends. The CDR3 loop spans 13 amino acids. The CDR3 here is CASSLDPGDIQYF. CDR3 nucleotides: TGTGCCAGCAGCCTCGACCCAGGAGACATTCAGTACTTC.

The chain is built from TRBV12-3 or TRBV12-4 and TRBJ2-4, with TRBD1 matching over 9 bases. The J call is doubtful: the DNA matches TRBJ2-5 better. The CDR3 contains 15 residues. In DNA form, the CDR3 reads TGTGCCAGCAGATCAAGACAGGGGGGTTCAGAGACCCAGTACTTC. The encoded protein is CASRSRQGGSETQYF.

By share of the sample, this clonotype is medium-sized. This chain uses TRBV6-1 with TRBJ2-3; 13 nucleotides line up with TRBD2. The CDR3 length is 19 residues. Germline CDR1 reads MNHNS; CDR2 reads SASEGT. The trim removed 7 bases at V and 4 bases at J, leaving 17 bases unmatched. Here the CDR3 DNA reads TGTGCCAGCACACCCACCCTGCGCCAACTAGCGGGAGGGCCAGATACGCAGTATTTT. This encodes CASTPTLRQLAGGPDTQYF.

This sequence joins TRBV11-2 and TRBJ2-1; D not certain. TRBJ2-4 explains the end of the DNA better; the J call may be wrong. The CDR3 has 14 amino acids. Germline V gives CDR1 SGHAT, CDR2 FQNNGV. The CDR3 DNA reads TGTGCCAGCAGCTTTTCCCCAGCCAAAAACATTCAGTACTTC. It translates to CASSFSPAKNIQYF.

In its sample, this clonotype was seen once. The V gene is TRBV12-3 or TRBV12-4, the J gene TRBJ1-4; D is possibly TRBD1 (5 bases). Trimming removed 6 bases at V and 2 bases at J, with 10 bases between. The CDR3 contains 14 residues. The CDR3 sequence: CASRSGRTNEKLFF. For the CDR3, the DNA is TGTGCCAGCAGATCGGGACGTACTAATGAAAAACTGTTTTTT.

This clonotype showed up just a few times. V usage is TRBV6-1 and J usage is TRBJ2-1; 10 positions match TRBD1. The junction had 6 bases not matched to a gene; V was cut back by 6 bases and J by 4 bases. This CDR3 is built from 15 residues. Germline lookup yields CDR1 MNHNS and CDR2 SASEGT. This CDR3 is CASSSGTGEYNEQFF. The CDR3 nucleotides read TGTGCCAGCAGCTCCGGGACAGGGGAATACAATGAGCAGTTCTTC.

The chain links TRBV7-4 to TRBJ2-3; 7 positions agree with TRBD2. The DNA end is a closer match to TRBJ2-5, so the J assignment may be wrong. The CDR3 is made up of 15 amino acids. Germline V gene data show CDR1 as SGHVT and CDR2 as SQSDAQ. CDR3 sequence reads: CASSLIGRDQETQYF. DNA of the CDR3: TGTGCCAGCAGCCTTATTGGGAGGGACCAAGAGACCCAGTACTTC.

This chain uses TRBV7-9 with TRBJ2-1; 14 bases line up with TRBD2. CDR3 length equals 18 residues. Looked up from germline, CDR1 is SEHNR and CDR2 is FQNEAQ (reference sequence). Losses at the gene ends were 5 bases for V and 0 bases for J; bases not matched to a gene: 6. The CDR3 DNA is TGTGCCAGCAGCCGGACTAGCGGGAGGACGAGCTCCTACAATGAGCAGTTCTTC. It is translated as CASSRTSGRTSSYNEQFF.

This clonotype has just a few counts. This chain connects TRBV6-1 to TRBJ2-1; 12 bases line up with TRBD2. Gene TRBJ2-5 matches the end of the DNA better, so the J call may be wrong. The germline CDR1 and CDR2 sequences are MNHNS and SASEGT. The CDR3 runs to 15 residues. The CDR3: CASRPLAGGGETQYF. The DNA for the CDR3 is TGTGCCAGCAGACCACTAGCGGGAGGAGGCGAGACCCAGTACTTC.